This is a list of T cell receptor beta chains from one sample in a study of blood T cell repertoires in COVID-19. The data were produced by immunoSEQ multiplex PCR, yet TCRdb's version contains in-frame clones alone and is incomplete. The table has 200,000 to 250,000 clones, around 89% seen once; the top ten hold approximately 2.4%. The specimen sequenced was peripheral blood. Every receptor here comes from a man younger than 45 with COVID-19, enrolled during active disease. CDR3s include the opening cysteine and the closing phenylalanine or tryptophan. The D gene is left open where the match is weak. Clone size, where shown, is once, few, many, or a class for clones that have expanded.

d_gene | j_gene | v_gene | abundance | CDR3aa | CDR3nt
TRBD1 | TRBJ2-7 | TRBV28 | once | CASSLGDRGHEQYF | TGTGCCAGCAGTTTAGGGGACAGGGGCCACGAGCAGTACTTC
TRBD1 | TRBJ1-2 | TRBV2 | . | CARYRGAGGYTF | TGTGCCAGGTACAGGGGAGCTGGTGGCTACACCTTC
TRBD1 | TRBJ2-7 | TRBV7-3 | once | CASSPAGGRGEQYF | TGTGCCAGCAGCCCCGCAGGGGGCCGGGGCGAGCAGTACTTC
. | TRBJ2-7 | TRBV5-6 | . | CASSFTSSSYEQYF | TGTGCCAGCAGCTTCACTAGTAGCTCCTACGAGCAGTACTTC
. | TRBJ1-2 | TRBV5-1 | . | CASSPLQANYGYTF | TGCGCCAGCAGTCCACTTCAGGCGAACTATGGCTACACCTTC
. | TRBJ1-6 | TRBV4-3 | many | CASSQDQRIPLHF | TGCGCCAGCAGCCAAGATCAGAGGATTCCCCTCCACTTT
TRBD2 | TRBJ2-2 | TRBV11-2 | . | CASSPMTSGGTGELFF | TGTGCCAGCAGCCCCATGACTAGCGGGGGCACCGGGGAGCTGTTTTTT
TRBD1 | TRBJ2-2 | TRBV2 | . | CASRKTPGTGGGTGELFF | TGTGCCAGCAGGAAAACACCCGGGACAGGGGGTGGTACCGGGGAGCTGTTTTTT
TRBD1 | TRBJ2-7 | TRBV6-1 | few | CASSEYGGQGGFEQYF | TGTGCCAGCAGTGAATATGGGGGACAGGGAGGCTTCGAGCAGTACTTC
. | TRBJ2-7 | TRBV28 | . | CASSFRGTQTYEQYF | TGTGCCAGCAGTTTTAGGGGGACCCAAACCTACGAGCAGTACTTC
. | TRBJ1-2 | TRBV15 | . | CATSRGGLYGYTF | TGTGCCACCAGCAGAGGAGGTCTCTATGGCTACACCTTC
TRBD1 | TRBJ1-4 | TRBV4-1 | . | CASRVTGGRTNEKLFF | TGCGCCAGCAGAGTGACAGGGGGCAGAACTAATGAAAAACTGTTTTTT
TRBD1 | TRBJ1-1 | TRBV18 | . | CASSLTNTGGQNTEAFF | TGTGCCAGCTCCCTTACAAATACAGGGGGCCAGAACACTGAAGCTTTCTTT
TRBD2 | TRBJ2-7 | TRBV4-2 | . | CASSQRLAGGYEQYF | TGTGCCAGCAGCCAAAGACTAGCGGGGGGGTACGAGCAGTACTTC
. | TRBJ2-2 | TRBV24-1 | . | CATSADTSNTGELFF | TGTGCCACCAGTGCGGACACTTCGAACACCGGGGAGCTGTTTTTT
. | TRBJ1-5 | TRBV19 | . | CASSIYQGSGHQPQHF | TGTGCCAGTAGTATATATCAGGGAAGTGGGCATCAGCCCCAGCATTTT
. | TRBJ2-7 | TRBV3-1/TRBV3-2 | . | CASSQDGATRYEQYF | TGTGCCAGCAGCCAAGACGGAGCAACTAGATACGAGCAGTACTTC
. | TRBJ1-1 | TRBV6-6 | . | CASSPGQMNTEAFF | TGTGCCAGCTCCCCCGGACAGATGAACACTGAAGCTTTCTTT
. | TRBJ1-2 | TRBV28 | . | CATALPQGNYGYTF | TGTGCCACCGCACTCCCGCAGGGAAACTATGGCTACACCTTC
TRBD2 | TRBJ2-7 | TRBV27 | . | CASAYSGRADYEQYF | TGTGCCAGCGCTTACTCCGGGAGGGCCGATTACGAGCAGTACTTC
TRBD1 | TRBJ1-1 | TRBV10-3 | . | CAISAGQGDTEAFF | TGTGCCATCAGCGCGGGACAGGGCGACACTGAAGCTTTCTTT
TRBD2 | TRBJ2-7 | TRBV7-6 | few | CASSPRTSGGSLYEQYF | TGTGCCAGCAGCCCACGGACTAGCGGGGGGTCGCTCTACGAGCAGTACTTC
TRBD2 | TRBJ2-1 | TRBV29-1 | few | CSVEASGRGEQFF | TGCAGCGTTGAGGCTAGCGGGAGGGGTGAGCAGTTCTTC
. | TRBJ2-7 | TRBV5-5 | . | CASSPSPGGHYEQYF | TGTGCCAGCAGCCCCTCCCCCGGGGGGCACTACGAGCAGTACTTC
TRBD1 | TRBJ2-7 | TRBV19 | . | CASSITGDSYEQYF | TGTGCCAGTAGTATAACAGGGGACTCCTACGAGCAGTACTTC
. | TRBJ1-5 | TRBV7-2 | once | CASSTKTGQPQHF | TGTGCCAGCAGCACCAAAACAGGTCAGCCCCAGCATTTT
TRBD1 | TRBJ2-1 | TRBV28 | once | CASSSSTGGRVNEQFF | TGTGCCAGCAGTTCGAGTACAGGGGGCAGAGTGAATGAGCAGTTCTTC
. | TRBJ2-7 | TRBV7-2 | . | CASSLVSGPYEQYF | TGTGCCAGCAGCTTAGTGAGCGGTCCCTACGAGCAGTACTTC
TRBD1 | TRBJ2-2 | TRBV11-2 | . | CASSFPMWRQGAHTGELFF | TGTGCCAGCAGCTTCCCCATGTGGCGACAGGGGGCCCACACCGGGGAGCTGTTTTTT
. | TRBJ1-2 | TRBV9 | . | CASSSLAMGTNYGYTF | TGTGCCAGCAGCTCCCTAGCTATGGGGACAAACTATGGCTACACCTTC
. | TRBJ2-5 | TRBV10-1 | . | CASSDKGGMLQETQYF | TGCGCCAGCAGTGATAAGGGCGGGATGTTACAAGAGACCCAGTACTTC
TRBD1 | TRBJ1-2 | TRBV19 | . | CASSIARHRGDYGYTF | TGTGCCAGTAGTATAGCACGTCACAGGGGCGACTATGGCTACACCTTC
. | TRBJ1-4 | TRBV19 | . | CASKRSQGEKLFF | TGTGCCAGTAAAAGGAGCCAAGGTGAAAAACTGTTTTTT